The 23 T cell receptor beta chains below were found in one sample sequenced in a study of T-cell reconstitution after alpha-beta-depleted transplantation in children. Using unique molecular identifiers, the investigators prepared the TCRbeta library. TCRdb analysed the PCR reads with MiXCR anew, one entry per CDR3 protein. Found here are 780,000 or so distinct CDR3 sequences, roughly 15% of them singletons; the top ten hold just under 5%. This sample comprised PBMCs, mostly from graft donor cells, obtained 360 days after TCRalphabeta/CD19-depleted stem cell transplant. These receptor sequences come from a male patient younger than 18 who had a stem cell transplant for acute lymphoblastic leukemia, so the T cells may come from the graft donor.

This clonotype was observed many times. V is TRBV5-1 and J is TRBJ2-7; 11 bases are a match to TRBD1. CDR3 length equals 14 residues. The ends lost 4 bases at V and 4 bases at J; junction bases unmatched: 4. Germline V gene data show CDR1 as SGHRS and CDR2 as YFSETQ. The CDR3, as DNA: TGCGCCAGCAGCCGGACAGGGGGCTCGTACGAGCAGTACTTC. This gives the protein CASSRTGGSYEQYF.

CDR3 in amino acids: CASRGSSGRAGSSYNEQFF. For the CDR3, the DNA is TGTGCCAGCAGGGGATCTAGCGGGAGGGCCGGGAGCTCCTACAATGAGCAGTTCTTC. V and J are TRBV7-8 and TRBJ2-1; 12 bases fit TRBD2. CDR1 is SGHVS and CDR2 is FQNEAQ in the germline V gene. This CDR3 spans 19 amino acids. The V gene end was trimmed by 6 bases and the J gene end by 0 bases; junction bases not matched to a gene: 12.

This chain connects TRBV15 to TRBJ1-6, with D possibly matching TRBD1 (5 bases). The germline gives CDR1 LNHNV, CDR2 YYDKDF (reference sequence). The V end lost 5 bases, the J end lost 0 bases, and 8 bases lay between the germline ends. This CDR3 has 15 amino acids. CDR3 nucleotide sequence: TGTGCCACCAGCGGGGGGAGCTCCTATAATTCACCCCTCCACTTT. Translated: CATSGGSSYNSPLHF.

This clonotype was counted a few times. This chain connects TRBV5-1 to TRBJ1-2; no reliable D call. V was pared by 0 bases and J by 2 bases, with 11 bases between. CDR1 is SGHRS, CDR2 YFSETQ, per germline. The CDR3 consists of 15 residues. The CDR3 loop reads CASSLDPAMNYGYTF. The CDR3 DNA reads TGCGCCAGCAGCTTGGACCCAGCTATGAACTATGGCTACACCTTC. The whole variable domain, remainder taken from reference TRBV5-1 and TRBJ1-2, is KAGVTQTPRYLIKTRGQQVTLSCSPISGHRSVSWYQQTPGQGLQFLFEYFSETQRNKGNFPGRFSGRQFSNSRSEMNVSTLELGDSALYLCASSLDPAMNYGYTFGSGTRLTVV.

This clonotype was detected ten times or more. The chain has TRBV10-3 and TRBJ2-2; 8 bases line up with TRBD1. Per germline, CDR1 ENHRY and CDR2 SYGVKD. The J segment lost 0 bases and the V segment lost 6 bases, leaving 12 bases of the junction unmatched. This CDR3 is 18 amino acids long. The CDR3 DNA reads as TGTGCCATCAGGCTCCGGGACAGGATTATCGCGAACACCGGGGAGCTGTTTTTT. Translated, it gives CAIRLRDRIIANTGELFF.

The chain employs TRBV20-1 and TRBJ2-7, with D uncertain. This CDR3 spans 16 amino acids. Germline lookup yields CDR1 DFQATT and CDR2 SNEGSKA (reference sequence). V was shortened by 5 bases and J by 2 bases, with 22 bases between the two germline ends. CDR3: CSARTPSAGLPYEQYF. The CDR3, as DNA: TGCAGTGCTCGAACCCCGTCCGCAGGCCTCCCCTACGAGCAGTACTTC.

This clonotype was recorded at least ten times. The CDR3 here is CASSLYSAGGGTDTQYF. Here the CDR3 DNA reads TGTGCCAGCAGCTTATATTCAGCGGGAGGTGGAACAGATACGCAGTATTTT. The V gene is TRBV5-5, the J gene TRBJ2-3, with 9 bases lining up with TRBD2. This CDR3 region has 17 residues. With V trimmed by 2 bases and J by 3 bases, 10 bases remained unmatched. The germline CDR1 and CDR2 sequences are SGHKS and YYEKEE (reference sequence).

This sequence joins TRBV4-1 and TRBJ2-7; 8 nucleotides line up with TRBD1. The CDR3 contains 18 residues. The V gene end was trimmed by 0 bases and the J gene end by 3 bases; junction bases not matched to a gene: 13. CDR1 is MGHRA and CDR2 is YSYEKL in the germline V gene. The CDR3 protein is CASSQDRRQGTSSYEQYF. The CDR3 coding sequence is TGCGCCAGCAGCCAAGATCGGAGACAGGGGACTTCTAGCTACGAGCAGTACTTC.

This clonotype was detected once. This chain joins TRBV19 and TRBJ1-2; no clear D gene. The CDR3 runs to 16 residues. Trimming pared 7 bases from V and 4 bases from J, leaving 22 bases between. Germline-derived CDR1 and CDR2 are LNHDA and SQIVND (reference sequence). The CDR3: CASKDPGGSVLYGYTF. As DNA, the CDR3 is TGTGCCAGTAAAGACCCGGGCGGCTCCGTACTCTATGGCTACACCTTC.

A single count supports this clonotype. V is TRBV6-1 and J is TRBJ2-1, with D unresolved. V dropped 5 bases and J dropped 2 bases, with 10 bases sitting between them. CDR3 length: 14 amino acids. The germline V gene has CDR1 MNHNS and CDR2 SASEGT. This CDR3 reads CASSRLEAYNEQFF. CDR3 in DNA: TGTGCCAGCAGTCGATTAGAAGCCTACAATGAGCAGTTCTTC.

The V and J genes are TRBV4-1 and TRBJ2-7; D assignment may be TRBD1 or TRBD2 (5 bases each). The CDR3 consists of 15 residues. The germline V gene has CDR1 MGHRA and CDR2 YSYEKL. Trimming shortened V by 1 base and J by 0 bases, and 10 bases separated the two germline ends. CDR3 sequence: CASSQGDGTSYEQYF. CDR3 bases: TGCGCCAGCAGCCAAGGGGACGGTACCTCCTACGAGCAGTACTTC.

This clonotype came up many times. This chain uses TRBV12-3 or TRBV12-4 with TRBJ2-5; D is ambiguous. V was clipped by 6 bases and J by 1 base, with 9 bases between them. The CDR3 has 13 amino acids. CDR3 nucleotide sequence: TGTGCCAGCAGCTTTCTACCCCAAGAGACCCAGTACTTC. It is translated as CASSFLPQETQYF.

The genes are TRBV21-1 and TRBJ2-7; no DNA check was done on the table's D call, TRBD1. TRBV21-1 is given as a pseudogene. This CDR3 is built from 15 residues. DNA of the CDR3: TGTGCCAGCAGTACACGGGGCAGGGGTTACTACGAGCAGTACTTC. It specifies CASSTRGRGYYEQYF.

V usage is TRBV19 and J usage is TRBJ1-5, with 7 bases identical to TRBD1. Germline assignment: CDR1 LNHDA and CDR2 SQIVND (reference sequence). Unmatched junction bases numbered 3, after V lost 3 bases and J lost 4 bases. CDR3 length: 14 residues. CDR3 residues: CASSIGGQNQPQHF. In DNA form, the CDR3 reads TGTGCCAGTAGTATCGGGGGACAGAATCAGCCCCAGCATTTT.

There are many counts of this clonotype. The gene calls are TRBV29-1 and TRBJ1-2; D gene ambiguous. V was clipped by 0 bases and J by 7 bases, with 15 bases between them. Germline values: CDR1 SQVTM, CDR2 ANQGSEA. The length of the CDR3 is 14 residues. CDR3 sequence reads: CSVEDPGLASGYTF. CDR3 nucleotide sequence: TGCAGCGTTGAAGATCCTGGCCTTGCTAGTGGCTACACCTTC.

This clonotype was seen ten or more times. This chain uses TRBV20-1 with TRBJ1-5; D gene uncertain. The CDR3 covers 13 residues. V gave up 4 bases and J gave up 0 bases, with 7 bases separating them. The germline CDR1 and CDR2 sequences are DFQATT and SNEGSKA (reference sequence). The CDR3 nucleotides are TGCAGTGCTAATGTTAATAGCAATCAGCCCCAGCATTTT. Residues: CSANVNSNQPQHF.

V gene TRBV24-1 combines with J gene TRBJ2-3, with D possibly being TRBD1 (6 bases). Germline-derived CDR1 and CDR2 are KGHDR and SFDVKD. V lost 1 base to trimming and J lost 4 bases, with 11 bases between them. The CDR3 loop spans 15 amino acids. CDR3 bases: TGTGCCACCAGTGATTTTCGACAGGCGGCAGATACGCAGTATTTT. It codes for CATSDFRQAADTQYF.

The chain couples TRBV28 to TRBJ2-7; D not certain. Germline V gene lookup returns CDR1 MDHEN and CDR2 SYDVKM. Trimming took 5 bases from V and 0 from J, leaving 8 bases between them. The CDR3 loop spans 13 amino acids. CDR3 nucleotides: TGTGCCAGCAGTCCCATCCCCTCCTACGAGCAGTACTTC. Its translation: CASSPIPSYEQYF.

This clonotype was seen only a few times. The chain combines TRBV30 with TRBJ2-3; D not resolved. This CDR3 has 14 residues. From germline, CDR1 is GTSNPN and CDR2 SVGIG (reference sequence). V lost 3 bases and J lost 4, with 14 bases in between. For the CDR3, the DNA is TGTGCCTGGAGCGACCGGATTCGATCAGATACGCAGTATTTT. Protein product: CAWSDRIRSDTQYF.

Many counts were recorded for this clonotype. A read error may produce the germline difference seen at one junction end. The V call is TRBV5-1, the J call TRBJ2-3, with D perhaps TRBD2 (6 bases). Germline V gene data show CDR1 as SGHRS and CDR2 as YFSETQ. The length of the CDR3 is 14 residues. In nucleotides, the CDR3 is TGTGCCAGCAGCTTGGGAGGAAACACAGATACGCAGTATTTT. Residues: CASSLGGNTDTQYF.

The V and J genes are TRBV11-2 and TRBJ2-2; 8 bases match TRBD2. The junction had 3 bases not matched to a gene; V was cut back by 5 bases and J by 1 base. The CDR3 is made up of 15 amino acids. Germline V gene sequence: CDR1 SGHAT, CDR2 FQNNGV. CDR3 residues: CASSPGGGNTGELFF. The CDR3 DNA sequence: TGTGCCAGCAGCCCCGGGGGGGGGAACACCGGGGAGCTGTTTTTT.

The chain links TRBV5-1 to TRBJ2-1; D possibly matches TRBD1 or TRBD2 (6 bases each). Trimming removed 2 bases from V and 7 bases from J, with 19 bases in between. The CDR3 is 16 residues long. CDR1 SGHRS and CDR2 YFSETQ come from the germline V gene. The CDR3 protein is CASSFRGQWNTNEQFF. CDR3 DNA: TGCGCCAGCAGCTTCCGGGGGCAATGGAATACTAATGAGCAGTTCTTC.

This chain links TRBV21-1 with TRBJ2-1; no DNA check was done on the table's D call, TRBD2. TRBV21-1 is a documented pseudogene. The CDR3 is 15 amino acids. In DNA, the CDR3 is TGTGCCAGCTATCCTAAGGCGGGAGGGCCGGGGGAGCAGTTCTTC. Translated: CASYPKAGGPGEQFF.